This TCR beta chain is drawn from a study of blood T cells in healthy people across ages. Study background: The template switching approach captured approximately one barcoded beta molecule for every two T cells.

This clonotype was counted between two and nine times. Trimming pared 3 bases from V and 0 bases from J, leaving 11 bases between. Germline lookup yields CDR1 SEHNR and CDR2 FQNEAQ (reference sequence). This CDR3 has 15 residues. For the second PCR, which ran for about 7 to 11 cycles, a sample-barcoded 5' primer and a J-beta primer mix were used. TCRdb passed the 5' RACE reads through MiXCR, listing each CDR3 protein once. The table records fewer than 1,200,000 distinct CDR3 sequences, 20% to 25% of them present only once. These data also formed part of another study, on T cells of mothers and their children.

The sample taken for sequencing was blood. The sequence came from a girl aged 2 to 9 in good health. The chain employs TRBV7-9 and TRBJ2-5, with D possibly TRBD2 on 5 matching bases. Written as DNA, the CDR3 is TGTGCCAGCAGCTTGAACCCCGGGGACCAAGAGACCCAGTACTTC. It specifies CASSLNPGDQETQYF.